A single sample is the source of the 21 T cell receptor beta chains below, sequenced in a study of cytomegalovirus exposure and HLA in healthy donors. This table comes from immunoSEQ multiplex PCR, and its TCRdb copy is limited to in-frame clones, with some not included. The repertoire holds about 160,000 clones, about 85% seen once, with around 2.4% in the top ten. Material: PBMCs. The receptor source for this set is a man aged 30 to 45 in good health and CMV-seropositive.

This chain connects TRBV9 to TRBJ2-7, with D possibly being TRBD1 (6 bases). Trimming pared 0 bases from V and 0 bases from J, leaving 10 bases between. Per germline, CDR1 SGDLS and CDR2 YYNGEE. This CDR3 spans 15 amino acids. The CDR3 loop is CASSVGGGLSYEQYF. The DNA for the CDR3 is TGTGCCAGCAGCGTAGGAGGGGGTCTCTCCTACGAGCAGTACTTC.

This clone was picked up one time. Other DNA sequences in the same sample also yield this CDR3. The chain has TRBV9 and TRBJ2-5; 8 nucleotides match TRBD2. Germline V CDR1 and CDR2: SGDLS, YYNGEE. The CDR3 is 14 amino acids. V trimming: 4 bases; J trimming: 5 bases; junction bases outside the gene matches: 7. CDR3 region: CASSPRLASETQYF. The DNA of the CDR3 is TGTGCCAGCAGCCCGCGACTAGCGAGCGAGACCCAGTACTTC.

The rearrangement uses TRBV5-1 and TRBJ2-1, with 8 bases that match TRBD1. In germline, CDR1 is SGHRS, CDR2 YFSETQ. With V trimmed by 0 bases and J by 7 bases, 6 bases remained unmatched. The CDR3 covers 15 residues. CDR3 protein: CASSLVWQGANEQFF. The CDR3 DNA sequence: TGCGCCAGCAGCTTGGTTTGGCAGGGGGCGAATGAGCAGTTCTTC.

This clone appeared a few times. The gene calls are TRBV5-1 and TRBJ2-3; D might be TRBD2 (6 bases). The CDR3 runs to 16 residues. V was pared by 0 bases and J by 2 bases, with 13 bases between. Germline CDR1 and CDR2: SGHRS and YFSETQ. The CDR3 protein is CASSLASAGPTDTQYF. The CDR3 DNA is TGCGCCAGCAGCTTGGCGAGTGCGGGGCCCACAGATACGCAGTATTTT.

This clone appeared once. CDR3 sequence reads: CASQPAAGGADTQYF. The CDR3 nucleotides are TGCGCCAGCCAACCCGCGGCAGGGGGAGCAGATACGCAGTATTTT. The V call is TRBV5-1, the J call TRBJ2-3, with 7 bases matching TRBD1. This CDR3 has 15 amino acids. The germline V gene has CDR1 SGHRS and CDR2 YFSETQ. V trimming: 7 bases; J trimming: 4 bases; junction bases outside the gene matches: 12. Filled out from reference TRBV5-1 and TRBJ2-3, the complete variable domain reads KAGVTQTPRYLIKTRGQQVTLSCSPISGHRSVSWYQQTPGQGLQFLFEYFSETQRNKGNFPGRFSGRQFSNSRSEMNVSTLELGDSALYLCASQPAAGGADTQYFGPGTRLTVL.

In regard to this clone: This sample also contains other DNA sequences that code for the same CDR3. This chain joins TRBV7-3 and TRBJ1-6; perhaps TRBD1 as D (5 bases). This CDR3 is built from 15 residues. The V gene lost 2 bases and the J gene lost 6 bases, with 11 bases spanning the gap. Germline V CDR1 and CDR2: SGHTA, FQGTGA. Written as DNA, the CDR3 is TGTGCCAGCAGCTTAGCAGGGTACGGTAATTCACCCCTCCACTTT. The encoded protein is CASSLAGYGNSPLHF.

V and J are TRBV18 and TRBJ1-2, with TRBD1 as a possible D gene (6 bases). Trimming removed 3 bases from V and 2 bases from J, with 10 bases in between. Germline V gene lookup returns CDR1 KGHSH and CDR2 LQKENI. This CDR3 contains 14 residues. CDR3 sequence reads: CASSPRDRNYGYTF. The CDR3 nucleotides read TGTGCCAGCTCACCTCGTGACAGGAACTATGGCTACACCTTC.

About this clone itself: At one of its ends the junction is not consistent with the germline gene, which may arise from a read error. The gene calls are TRBV5-4 and TRBJ2-4; TRBD1 agrees at 7 bases. Looked up from germline, CDR1 is SGHNT and CDR2 is YYREEE (reference sequence). This CDR3 comprises 12 residues. The CDR3 reads CASSLNDREQDF. The CDR3 region has the DNA TGTGCCAGCAGCCTAAACGACAGGGAACAGGACTTC.

This clone came up once. The V call is TRBV4-1, the J call TRBJ2-4; 9 bases fit TRBD2. This CDR3 region has 18 residues. The ends lost 1 base at V and 1 base at J; junction bases unmatched: 8. In germline, CDR1 is MGHRA, CDR2 YSYEKL. CDR3 DNA sequence: TGCGCCAGCAGCCAAGCCGCGGGGGGGCCTCGGGCCAAAAACATTCAGTACTTC. This sequence encodes CASSQAAGGPRAKNIQYF.

This chain links TRBV6-5 with TRBJ2-7, with TRBD1 as a possible D gene (6 bases). This CDR3 contains 13 residues. Trimming shortened V by 6 bases and J by 2 bases, and 11 bases separated the two germline ends. Germline V CDR1 and CDR2: MNHEY, SVGAGI. The CDR3, as DNA: TGTGCCAGCAGCCGGACAGAAGCCTACGAGCAGTACTTC. It codes for CASSRTEAYEQYF.

This clone showed up just a few times. This chain joins TRBV6-1 and TRBJ2-7, with 10 positions matching TRBD1. This CDR3 is built from 15 residues. Trimming took 7 bases from V and 2 from J; bases not matched to a gene: 8. In germline, CDR1 is MNHNS, CDR2 SASEGT. This CDR3 reads CASIGEGQGTYEQYF. The CDR3 nucleotides are TGTGCCAGCATAGGCGAGGGACAGGGGACCTACGAGCAGTACTTC.

The chain joins TRBV4-3 to TRBJ1-1, with D perhaps TRBD1 (5 bases). V gave up 0 bases and J gave up 4 bases, with 15 bases separating them. The CDR3 length is 16 residues. The germline V gene encodes CDR1 LGHNA and CDR2 YSLEER. The CDR3 coding sequence is TGCGCCAGCAGCCAAGATTGGAAGGCAAGGGGCACTGAAGCTTTCTTT. The encoded protein is CASSQDWKARGTEAFF.

The V call is TRBV6-5, the J call TRBJ1-1, with TRBD1 matching over 9 bases. The ends lost 6 bases at V and 7 bases at J; junction bases unmatched: 6. Germline values: CDR1 MNHEY, CDR2 SVGAGI. The CDR3 has 13 amino acids. The DNA for the CDR3 is TGTGCCAGCAGAAGACAGGGGGGCTTTGAAGCTTTCTTT. Encoded protein: CASRRQGGFEAFF.

This clone was seen a single time. The chain combines TRBV4-1 with TRBJ2-1; 12 nucleotides align to TRBD2. The CDR3 has 18 residues. V trimming: 2 bases; J trimming: 1 base; junction bases outside the gene matches: 6. Germline CDR1 and CDR2: MGHRA and YSYEKL. The CDR3 region is CASSQHRTSGASYNEQFF. The CDR3 nucleotides are TGCGCCAGCAGCCAACACCGGACTAGCGGGGCATCCTACAATGAGCAGTTCTTC.

This clone was observed a few times. This chain joins TRBV18 and TRBJ1-6, with 8 bases fitting TRBD1. CDR3 size: 13 residues. V was pared by 3 bases and J by 8 bases, with 0 bases of the junction left unmatched. Germline lookup yields CDR1 KGHSH and CDR2 LQKENI. The CDR3 sequence: CASSPDRDSPLHF. In DNA form, the CDR3 reads TGTGCCAGCTCACCGGACAGGGATTCACCCCTCCACTTT.

The chain uses TRBV5-4 and TRBJ2-5, with a possible D match to TRBD1 (6 bases). The J call may be wrong; the DNA end is better matched by TRBJ2-7. In germline, CDR1 is SGHNT, CDR2 YYREEE (reference sequence). This CDR3 region has 13 residues. The CDR3 sequence: CASSLRGFDEQYF. CDR3 nucleotides: TGTGCCAGCAGCCTAAGGGGGTTCGACGAGCAGTACTTC.

The rearrangement uses TRBV7-9 and TRBJ2-1; 9 nucleotides line up with TRBD1. V was clipped by 5 bases and J by 13 bases; unmatched bases: 9. Looked up from germline, CDR1 is SEHNR and CDR2 is FQNEAQ (reference sequence). There are 13 residues in the CDR3. CDR3 loop: CASSDPGQGVQFF. DNA of the CDR3: TGTGCCAGCAGCGACCCGGGACAGGGTGTCCAGTTCTTC. The full variable domain, in which reference TRBV7-9 and TRBJ2-1 provide the parts outside the CDR3, is DTGVSQNPRHKITKRGQNVTFRCDPISEHNRLYWYRQTLGQGPEFLTYFQNEAQLEKSRLLSDRFSAERPKGSFSTLEIQRTEQGDSAMYLCASSDPGQGVQFFGPGTRLTVL.

The CDR3 region is CAIRDTSSGNTIYF. In DNA form, the CDR3 reads TGTGCCATCAGGGACACTTCCTCTGGAAACACCATATATTTT. The V and J genes are TRBV10-3 and TRBJ1-3; a weak D match, TRBD1 (5 bases). The V end was cut by 6 bases, the J end by 0 bases, with 9 bases between. Looked up from germline, CDR1 is ENHRY and CDR2 is SYGVKD. This CDR3 spans 14 amino acids.

The genes are TRBV15 and TRBJ1-1, with unresolved D. Germline-derived CDR1 and CDR2 are LNHNV and YYDKDF (reference sequence). This CDR3 is 17 amino acids long. Trimming pared 2 bases from V and 2 bases from J, leaving 18 bases between. Here the CDR3 reads CATSRFAPSTANTEAFF. The CDR3 DNA is TGTGCCACCAGCAGATTCGCCCCAAGCACTGCTAACACTGAAGCTTTCTTT.

In its sample, this clone was seen a few times. The V and J genes are TRBV9 and TRBJ2-3; D ambiguous. With 4 bases removed from V and 0 bases from J, the gap between germline ends came to 6 bases. This CDR3 comprises 13 residues. Germline CDR1 SGDLS, CDR2 YYNGEE. The CDR3 bases are TGTGCCAGCAGCATACAGAGCACAGATACGCAGTATTTT. Translated, it gives CASSIQSTDTQYF.

This clone has only one observation. This chain connects TRBV9 to TRBJ1-2; D possibly corresponds to TRBD1 (5 bases). The CDR3 runs 14 residues. With 0 bases removed from V and 4 bases from J, the gap between germline ends came to 10 bases. Germline CDR1 is SGDLS and CDR2 is YYNGEE. For the CDR3, the DNA is TGTGCCAGCAGCGTAGAAGGCAGGGCCTATGGCTACACCTTC. Translated: CASSVEGRAYGYTF.